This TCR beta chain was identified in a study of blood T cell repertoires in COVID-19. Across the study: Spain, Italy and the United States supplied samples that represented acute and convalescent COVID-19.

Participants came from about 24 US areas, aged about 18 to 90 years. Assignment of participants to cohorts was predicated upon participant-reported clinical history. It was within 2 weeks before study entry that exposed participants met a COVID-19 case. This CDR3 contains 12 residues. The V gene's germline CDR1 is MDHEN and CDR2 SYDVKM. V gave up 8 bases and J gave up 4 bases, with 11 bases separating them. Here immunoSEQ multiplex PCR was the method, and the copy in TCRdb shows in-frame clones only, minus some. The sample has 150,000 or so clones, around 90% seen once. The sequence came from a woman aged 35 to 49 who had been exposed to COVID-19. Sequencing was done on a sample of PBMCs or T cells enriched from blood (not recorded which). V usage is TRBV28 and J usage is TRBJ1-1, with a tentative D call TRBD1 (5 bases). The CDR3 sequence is CASGVRATEAFF. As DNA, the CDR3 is TGTGCCAGCGGTGTCAGGGCCACTGAAGCTTTCTTT.